The T cell receptor (beta chain) under discussion was sequenced for a study of PD-L1 blockade in urothelial cancer. Study summary: Most patients, twenty-five of 29, were males with bladder-origin cancer.

Only a few counts were recorded for this clone. Only in-frame clones appear in the TCRdb table, and some are missing; sequencing was by immunoSEQ multiplex PCR. Of 15,000 or so clones in the sample, roughly 90% are singletons; the top ten hold over 12%. The ends lost 0 bases at V and 4 bases at J; junction bases unmatched: 0. This CDR3 contains 13 residues. Germline V lookup: CDR1 MNHEY, CDR2 SVGAGI. This material consisted of PBMCs, taken around atezolizumab (anti-PD-L1) treatment. The V call is TRBV6-5, the J call TRBJ2-7; 7 bases match TRBD2. This receptor was obtained from a man between 65 and 80 years old with urothelial cancer. DNA of the CDR3: TGTGCCAGCAGTTACTCGCGGGGGTACGAGCAGTACTTC. Protein sequence: CASSYSRGYEQYF.